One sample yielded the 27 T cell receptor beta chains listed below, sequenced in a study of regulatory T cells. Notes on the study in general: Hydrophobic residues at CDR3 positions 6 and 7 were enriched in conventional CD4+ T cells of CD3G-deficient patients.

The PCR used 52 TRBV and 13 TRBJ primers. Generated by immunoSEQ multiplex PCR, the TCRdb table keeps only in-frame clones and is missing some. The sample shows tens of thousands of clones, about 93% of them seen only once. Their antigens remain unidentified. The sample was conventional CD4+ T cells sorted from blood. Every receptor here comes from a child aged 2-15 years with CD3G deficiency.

CDR3 DNA sequence: TGCGCCAGCCGGGACAGGGATGGCGAGCAGTACTTC. Its protein product is CASRDRDGEQYF. J is TRBJ2-7 and V is TRBV5-1, with 9 bases fitting TRBD1. The CDR3 extends over 12 amino acids. Germline V lookup: CDR1 SGHRS, CDR2 YFSETQ. V dropped 7 bases and J dropped 6; count of bases not matched to a gene: 5. Full variable domain (rest looked up from reference TRBV5-1 and TRBJ2-7): KAGVTQTPRYLIKTRGQQVTLSCSPISGHRSVSWYQQTPGQGLQFLFEYFSETQRNKGNFPGRFSGRQFSNSRSEMNVSTLELGDSALYLCASRDRDGEQYFGPGTRLTVT.

The CDR3 region is CASSYRRGQLNTEAFF. The DNA for the CDR3 is TGTGCCAGCAGTTACCGCCGCGGACAGCTGAACACTGAAGCTTTCTTT. The rearrangement uses TRBV6-6 and TRBJ1-1, with D tentatively TRBD1 (6 bases). The germline V and J ends were trimmed by 2 bases and 0 bases, with 13 bases remaining between them. Germline values: CDR1 MNHNY, CDR2 SVGAGI (reference sequence). This CDR3 has 16 amino acids.

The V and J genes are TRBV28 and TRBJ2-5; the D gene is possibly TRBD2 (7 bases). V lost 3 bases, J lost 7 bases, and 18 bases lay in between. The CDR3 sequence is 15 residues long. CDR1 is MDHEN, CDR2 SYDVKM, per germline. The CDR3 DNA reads TGTGCCAGCAGTTTCGGGGGGCCGGGAAAGGGGACCCAGTACTTC. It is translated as CASSFGGPGKGTQYF.

CDR3 residues: CASSLTRDSPNYGYTF. CDR3 DNA: TGTGCCAGCAGTCTCACCCGGGACAGCCCGAACTATGGCTACACCTTC. V is TRBV28 and J is TRBJ1-2; TRBD1 aligns across 7 bases. Germline V gene data show CDR1 as MDHEN and CDR2 as SYDVKM. J lost 2 bases, V lost 5 bases, and 11 bases had no gene match. There are 16 residues in the CDR3.

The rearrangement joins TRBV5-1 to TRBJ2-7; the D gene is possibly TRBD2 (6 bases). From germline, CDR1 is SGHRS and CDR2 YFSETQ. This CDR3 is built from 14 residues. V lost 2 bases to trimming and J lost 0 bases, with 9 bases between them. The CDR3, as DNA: TGCGCCAGCAGCTTTAGCGGTTTCTCCTACGAGCAGTACTTC. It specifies CASSFSGFSYEQYF.

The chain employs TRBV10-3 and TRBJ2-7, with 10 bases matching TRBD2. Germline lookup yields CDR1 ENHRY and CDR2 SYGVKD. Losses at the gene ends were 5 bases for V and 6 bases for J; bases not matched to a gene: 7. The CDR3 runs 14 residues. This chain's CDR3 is CAISLAGAPAEQYF. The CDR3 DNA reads TGTGCCATCAGTCTAGCGGGAGCCCCTGCCGAGCAGTACTTC.

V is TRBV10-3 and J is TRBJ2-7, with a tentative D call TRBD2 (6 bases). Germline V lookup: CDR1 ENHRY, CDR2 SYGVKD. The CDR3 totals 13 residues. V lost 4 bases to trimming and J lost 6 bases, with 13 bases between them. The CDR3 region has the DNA TGTGCCATCAGTGTTGCGGGGTATGGCGAGCAGTACTTC. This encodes CAISVAGYGEQYF.

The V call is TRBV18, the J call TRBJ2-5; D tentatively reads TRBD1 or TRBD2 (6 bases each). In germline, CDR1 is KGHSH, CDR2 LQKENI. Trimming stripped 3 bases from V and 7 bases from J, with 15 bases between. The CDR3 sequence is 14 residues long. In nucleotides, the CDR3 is TGTGCCAGCTCACCGGGGGGCCAGAGTGGGACCCAGTACTTC. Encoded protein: CASSPGGQSGTQYF. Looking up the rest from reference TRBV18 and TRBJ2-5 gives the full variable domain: NAGVMQNPRHLVRRRGQEARLRCSPMKGHSHVYWYRQLPEEGLKFMVYLQKENIIDESGMPKERFSAEFPKEGPSILRIQQVVRGDSAAYFCASSPGGQSGTQYFGPGTRLLVL.

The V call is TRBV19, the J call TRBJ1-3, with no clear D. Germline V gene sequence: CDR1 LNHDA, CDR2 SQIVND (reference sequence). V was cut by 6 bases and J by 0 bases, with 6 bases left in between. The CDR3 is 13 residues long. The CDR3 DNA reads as TGTGCCAGTAGCAGGAGCTCTGGAAACACCATATATTTT. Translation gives CASSRSSGNTIYF.

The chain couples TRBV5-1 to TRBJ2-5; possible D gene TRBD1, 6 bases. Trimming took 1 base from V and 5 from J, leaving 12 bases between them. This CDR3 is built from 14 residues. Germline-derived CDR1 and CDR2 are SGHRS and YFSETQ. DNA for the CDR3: TGCGCCAGCAGCTTGAGGGGGAGCTACGAGACCCAGTACTTC. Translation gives CASSLRGSYETQYF.

Here the CDR3 reads CASSRSGIIADTQYF. CDR3 sequence (DNA): TGTGCCAGCAGCCGTAGCGGGATCATAGCAGATACGCAGTATTTT. This sequence joins TRBV7-9 and TRBJ2-3; 8 nucleotides align to TRBD2. CDR3 length: 15 amino acids. J gave up 4 bases and V 5 bases, and 8 bases lay outside the gene matches. From germline, CDR1 is SEHNR and CDR2 FQNEAQ (reference sequence).

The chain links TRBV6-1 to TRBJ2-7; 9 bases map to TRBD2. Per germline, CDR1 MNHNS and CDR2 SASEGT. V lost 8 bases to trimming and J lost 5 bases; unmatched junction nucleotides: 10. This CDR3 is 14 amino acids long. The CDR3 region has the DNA TGTGCCAGCGGAGGGGCGGGAGGGCGACACGAGCAGTACTTC. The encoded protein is CASGGAGGRHEQYF.

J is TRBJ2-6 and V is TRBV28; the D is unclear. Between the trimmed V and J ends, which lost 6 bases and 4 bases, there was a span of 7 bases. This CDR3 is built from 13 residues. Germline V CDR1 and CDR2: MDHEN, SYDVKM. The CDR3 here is CASSTGGANVLTF. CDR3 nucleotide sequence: TGTGCCAGCAGCACCGGCGGGGCCAACGTCCTGACTTTC.

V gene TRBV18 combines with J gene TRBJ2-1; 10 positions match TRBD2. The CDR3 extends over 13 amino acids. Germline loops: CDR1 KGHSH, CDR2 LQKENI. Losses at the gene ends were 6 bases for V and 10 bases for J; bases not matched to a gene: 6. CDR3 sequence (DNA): TGTGCCAGCTCGTTAGCGGGAGGTCACGAGCAGTTCTTC. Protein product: CASSLAGGHEQFF. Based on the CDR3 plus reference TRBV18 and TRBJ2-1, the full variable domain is NAGVMQNPRHLVRRRGQEARLRCSPMKGHSHVYWYRQLPEEGLKFMVYLQKENIIDESGMPKERFSAEFPKEGPSILRIQQVVRGDSAAYFCASSLAGGHEQFFGPGTRLTVL.

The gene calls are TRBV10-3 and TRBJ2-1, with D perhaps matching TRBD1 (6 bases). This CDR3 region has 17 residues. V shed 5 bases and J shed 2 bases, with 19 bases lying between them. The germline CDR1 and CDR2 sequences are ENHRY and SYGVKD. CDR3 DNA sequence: TGTGCCATCAGTAGGGGGACGAGGGGGAGTGCCTACAATGAGCAGTTCTTC. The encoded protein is CAISRGTRGSAYNEQFF.

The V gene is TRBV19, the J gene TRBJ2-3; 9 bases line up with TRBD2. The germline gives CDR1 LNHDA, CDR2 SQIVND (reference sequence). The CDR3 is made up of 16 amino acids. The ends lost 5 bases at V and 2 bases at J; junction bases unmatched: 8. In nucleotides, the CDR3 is TGTGCCAGTAGTCTATCTAGCGGGGAAAACACAGATACGCAGTATTTT. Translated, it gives CASSLSSGENTDTQYF.

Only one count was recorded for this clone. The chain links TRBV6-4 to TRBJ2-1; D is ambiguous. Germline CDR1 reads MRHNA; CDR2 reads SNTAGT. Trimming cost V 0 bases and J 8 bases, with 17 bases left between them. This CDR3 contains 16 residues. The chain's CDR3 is CASSDSIKSYFYEQFF. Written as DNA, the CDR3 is TGTGCCAGCAGTGACTCGATTAAAAGCTATTTCTATGAGCAGTTCTTC.

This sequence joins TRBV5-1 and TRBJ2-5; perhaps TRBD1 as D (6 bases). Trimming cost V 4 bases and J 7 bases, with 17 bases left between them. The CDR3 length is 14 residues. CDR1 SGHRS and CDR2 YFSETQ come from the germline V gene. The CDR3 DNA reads TGCGCCAGCAGCCCCACACAGGGAGATCTGACCCAGTACTTC. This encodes CASSPTQGDLTQYF.

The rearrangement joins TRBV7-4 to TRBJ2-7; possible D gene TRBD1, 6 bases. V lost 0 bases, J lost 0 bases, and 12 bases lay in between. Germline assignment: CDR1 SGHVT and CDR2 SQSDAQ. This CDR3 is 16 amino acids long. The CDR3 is CASSLAEQGYSYEQYF. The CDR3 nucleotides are TGTGCCAGCAGCTTAGCAGAACAGGGATACTCCTACGAGCAGTACTTC.

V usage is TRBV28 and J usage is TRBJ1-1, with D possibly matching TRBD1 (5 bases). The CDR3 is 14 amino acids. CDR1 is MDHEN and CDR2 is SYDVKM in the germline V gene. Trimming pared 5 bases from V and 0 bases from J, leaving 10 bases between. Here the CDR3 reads CASSRGGLNTEAFF. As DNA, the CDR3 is TGTGCCAGCAGTCGGGGGGGGTTGAACACTGAAGCTTTCTTT. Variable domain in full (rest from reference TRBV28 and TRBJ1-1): DVKVTQSSRYLVKRTGEKVFLECVQDMDHENMFWYRQDPGLGLRLIYFSYDVKMKEKGDIPEGYSVSREKKERFSLILESASTNQTSMYLCASSRGGLNTEAFFGQGTRLTVV.

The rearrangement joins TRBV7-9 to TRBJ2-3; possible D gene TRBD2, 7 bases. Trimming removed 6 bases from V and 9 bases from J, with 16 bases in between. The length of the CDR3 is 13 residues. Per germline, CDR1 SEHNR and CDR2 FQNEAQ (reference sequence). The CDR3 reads CASSRGAGETQYF. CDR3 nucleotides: TGTGCCAGCAGTCGGGGGGCGGGTGAGACGCAGTATTTT.

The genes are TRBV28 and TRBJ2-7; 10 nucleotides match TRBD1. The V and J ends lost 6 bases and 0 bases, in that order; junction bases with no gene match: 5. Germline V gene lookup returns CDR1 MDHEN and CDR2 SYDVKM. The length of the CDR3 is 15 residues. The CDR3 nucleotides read TGTGCCAGCAGCCCAGACAGGGGGCTCTCCTACGAGCAGTACTTC. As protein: CASSPDRGLSYEQYF.

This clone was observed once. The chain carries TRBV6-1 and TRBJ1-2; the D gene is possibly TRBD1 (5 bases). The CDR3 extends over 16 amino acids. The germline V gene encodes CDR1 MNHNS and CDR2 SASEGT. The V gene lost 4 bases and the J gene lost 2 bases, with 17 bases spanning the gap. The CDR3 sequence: CASSVNPGTANYGYTF. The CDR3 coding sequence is TGTGCCAGCAGTGTAAATCCCGGGACTGCCAACTATGGCTACACCTTC.

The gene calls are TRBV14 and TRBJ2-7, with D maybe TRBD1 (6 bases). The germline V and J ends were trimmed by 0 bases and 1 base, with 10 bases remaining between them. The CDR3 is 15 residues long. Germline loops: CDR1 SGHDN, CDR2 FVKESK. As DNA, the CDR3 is TGTGCCAGCAGCCAAGATGGGGGCCTATCCTACGAGCAGTACTTC. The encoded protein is CASSQDGGLSYEQYF.

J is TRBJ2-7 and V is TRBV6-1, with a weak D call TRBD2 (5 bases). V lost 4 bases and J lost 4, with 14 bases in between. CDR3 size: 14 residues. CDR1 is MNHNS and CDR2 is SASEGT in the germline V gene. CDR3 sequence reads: CASSGGPGWYEQYF. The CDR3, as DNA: TGTGCCAGCAGTGGAGGGCCCGGTTGGTACGAGCAGTACTTC.

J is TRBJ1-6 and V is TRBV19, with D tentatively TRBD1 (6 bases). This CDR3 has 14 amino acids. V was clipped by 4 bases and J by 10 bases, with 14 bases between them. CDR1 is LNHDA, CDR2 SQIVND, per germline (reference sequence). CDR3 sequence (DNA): TGTGCCAGTAGTAAAATCGACAGGAACTCACCCCTCCACTTT. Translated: CASSKIDRNSPLHF.

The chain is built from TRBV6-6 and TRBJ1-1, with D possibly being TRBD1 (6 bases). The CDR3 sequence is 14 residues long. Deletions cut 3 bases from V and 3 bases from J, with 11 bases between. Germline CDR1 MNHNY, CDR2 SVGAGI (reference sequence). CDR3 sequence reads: CASSYSGGYTEAFF. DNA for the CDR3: TGTGCCAGCAGTTATTCTGGGGGCTACACTGAAGCTTTCTTT.